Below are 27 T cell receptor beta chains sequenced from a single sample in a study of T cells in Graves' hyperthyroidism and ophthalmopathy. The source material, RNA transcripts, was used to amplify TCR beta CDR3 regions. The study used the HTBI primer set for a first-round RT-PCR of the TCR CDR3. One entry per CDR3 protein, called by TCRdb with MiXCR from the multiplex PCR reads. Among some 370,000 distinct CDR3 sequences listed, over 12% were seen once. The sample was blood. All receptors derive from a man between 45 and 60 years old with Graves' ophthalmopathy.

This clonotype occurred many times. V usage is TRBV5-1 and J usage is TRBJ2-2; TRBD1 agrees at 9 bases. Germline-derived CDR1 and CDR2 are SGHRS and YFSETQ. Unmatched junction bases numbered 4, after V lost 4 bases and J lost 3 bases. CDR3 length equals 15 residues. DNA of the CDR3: TGCGCCAGCAGCCGTACAGGGGGCGACACCGGGGAGCTGTTTTTT. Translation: CASSRTGGDTGELFF.

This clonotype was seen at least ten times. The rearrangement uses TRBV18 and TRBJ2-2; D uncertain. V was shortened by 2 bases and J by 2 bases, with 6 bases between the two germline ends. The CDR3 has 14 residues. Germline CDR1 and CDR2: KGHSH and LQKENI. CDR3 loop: CASSPGPNTGELFF. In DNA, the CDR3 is TGTGCCAGCTCACCAGGACCTAACACCGGGGAGCTGTTTTTT.

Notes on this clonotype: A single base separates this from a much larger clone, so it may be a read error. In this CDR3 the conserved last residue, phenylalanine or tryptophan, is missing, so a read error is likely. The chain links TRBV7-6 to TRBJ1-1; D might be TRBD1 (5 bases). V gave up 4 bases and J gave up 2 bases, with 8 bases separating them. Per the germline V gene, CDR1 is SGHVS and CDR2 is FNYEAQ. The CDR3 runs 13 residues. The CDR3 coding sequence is TGTGCCAGCAGCTCAGGGAGAAACACTGAAGCTTTCCTT. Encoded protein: CASSSGRNTEAFL.

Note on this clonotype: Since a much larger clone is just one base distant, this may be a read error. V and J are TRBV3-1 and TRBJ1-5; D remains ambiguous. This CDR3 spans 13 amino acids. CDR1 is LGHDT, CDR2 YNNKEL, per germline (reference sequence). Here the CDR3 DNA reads TGTGCCTGCAGCCAAGATCTGATGGGGCCCCAGCATTTT. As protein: CACSQDLMGPQHF.

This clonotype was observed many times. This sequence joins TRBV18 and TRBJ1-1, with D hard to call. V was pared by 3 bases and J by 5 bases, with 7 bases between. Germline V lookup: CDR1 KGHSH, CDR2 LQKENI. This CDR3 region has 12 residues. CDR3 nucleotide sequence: TGTGCCAGCTCACCTCGGGAGACTGAAGCTTTCTTT. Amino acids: CASSPRETEAFF.

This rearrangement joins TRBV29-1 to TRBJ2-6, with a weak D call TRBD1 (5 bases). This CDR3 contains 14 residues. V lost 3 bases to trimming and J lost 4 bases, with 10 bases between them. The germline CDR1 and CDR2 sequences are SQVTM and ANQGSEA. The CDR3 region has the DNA TGCAGCGTTGATCAGGGTGCCGGGGCCAACGTCCTGACTTTC. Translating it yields CSVDQGAGANVLTF.

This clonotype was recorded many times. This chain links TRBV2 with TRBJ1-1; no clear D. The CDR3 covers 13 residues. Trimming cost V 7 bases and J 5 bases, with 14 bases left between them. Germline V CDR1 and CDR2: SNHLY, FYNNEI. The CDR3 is CASTTPRETEAFF. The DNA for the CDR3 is TGTGCCAGCACCACTCCAAGGGAGACTGAAGCTTTCTTT.

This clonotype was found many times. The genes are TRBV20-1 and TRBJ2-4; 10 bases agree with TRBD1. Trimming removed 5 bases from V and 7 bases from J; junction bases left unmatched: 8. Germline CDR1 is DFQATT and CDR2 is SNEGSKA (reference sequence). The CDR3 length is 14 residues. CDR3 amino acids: CSAVPGTGENIQYF. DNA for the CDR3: TGCAGTGCTGTTCCTGGGACAGGGGAGAACATTCAGTACTTC.

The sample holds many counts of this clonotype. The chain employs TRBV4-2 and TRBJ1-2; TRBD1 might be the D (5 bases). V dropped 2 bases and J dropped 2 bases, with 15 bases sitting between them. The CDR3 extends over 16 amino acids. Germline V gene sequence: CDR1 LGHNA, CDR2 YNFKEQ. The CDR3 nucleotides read TGTGCCAGCAGCCAAACCGGGCAGGGTGGGAACTATGGCTACACCTTC. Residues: CASSQTGQGGNYGYTF.

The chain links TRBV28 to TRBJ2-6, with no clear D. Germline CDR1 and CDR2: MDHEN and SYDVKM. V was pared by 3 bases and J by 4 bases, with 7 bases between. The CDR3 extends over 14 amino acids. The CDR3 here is CASSFNPGANVLTF. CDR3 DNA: TGTGCCAGCAGTTTCAATCCGGGGGCCAACGTCCTGACTTTC.

DNA of the CDR3: TGTGCCAGCAGCACCCGGGACAGGGTCACAGATACGCAGTATTTT. Residues: CASSTRDRVTDTQYF. The gene calls are TRBV4-2 and TRBJ2-3, with 9 bases fitting TRBD1. The CDR3 runs 15 residues. The J segment lost 2 bases and the V segment lost 5 bases, leaving 5 bases of the junction unmatched. The germline V gene encodes CDR1 LGHNA and CDR2 YNFKEQ.

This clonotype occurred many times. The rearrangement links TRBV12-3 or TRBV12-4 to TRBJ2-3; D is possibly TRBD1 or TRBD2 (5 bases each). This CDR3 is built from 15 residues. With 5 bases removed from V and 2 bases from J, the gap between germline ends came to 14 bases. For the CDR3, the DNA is TGTGCCAGCAGTCCCCGGGGCAGCCTCACAGATACGCAGTATTTT. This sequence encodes CASSPRGSLTDTQYF.

This CDR3 reads CASSRLERAAYEQYF. In DNA form, the CDR3 reads TGTGCCAGCAGTAGACTCGAGCGGGCCGCCTACGAGCAGTACTTC. This rearrangement joins TRBV7-9 to TRBJ2-7; a weak D match, TRBD2 (6 bases). In germline, CDR1 is SEHNR, CDR2 FQNEAQ (reference sequence). V was clipped by 6 bases and J by 2 bases, with 17 bases between them. The CDR3 loop spans 15 amino acids.

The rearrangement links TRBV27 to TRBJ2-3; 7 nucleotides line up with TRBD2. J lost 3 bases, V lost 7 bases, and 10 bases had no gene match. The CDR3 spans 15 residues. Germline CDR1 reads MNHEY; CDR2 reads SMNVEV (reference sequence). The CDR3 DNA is TGTGCCAGCACCTGGGGTAGCGGGTATACAGATACGCAGTATTTT. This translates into CASTWGSGYTDTQYF.

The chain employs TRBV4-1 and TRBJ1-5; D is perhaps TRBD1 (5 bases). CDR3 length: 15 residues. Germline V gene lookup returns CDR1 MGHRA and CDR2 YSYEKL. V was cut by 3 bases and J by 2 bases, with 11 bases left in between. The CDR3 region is CASSQRDVGNQPQHF. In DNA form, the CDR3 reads TGCGCCAGCAGCCAGAGGGACGTTGGCAATCAGCCCCAGCATTTT.

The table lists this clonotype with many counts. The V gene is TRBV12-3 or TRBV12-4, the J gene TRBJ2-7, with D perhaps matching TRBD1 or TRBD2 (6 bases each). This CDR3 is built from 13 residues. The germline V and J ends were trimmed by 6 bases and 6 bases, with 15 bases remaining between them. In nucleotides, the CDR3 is TGTGCCAGCAGCACAGGGAGGACGTTCGAGCAGTACTTC. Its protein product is CASSTGRTFEQYF.

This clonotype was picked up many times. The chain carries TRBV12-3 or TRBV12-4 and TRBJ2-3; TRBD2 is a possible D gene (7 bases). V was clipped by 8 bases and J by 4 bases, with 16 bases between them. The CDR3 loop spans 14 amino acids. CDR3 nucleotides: TGTGCCAGCCTGAGGGGGGGTATTCCAGATACGCAGTATTTT. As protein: CASLRGGIPDTQYF.

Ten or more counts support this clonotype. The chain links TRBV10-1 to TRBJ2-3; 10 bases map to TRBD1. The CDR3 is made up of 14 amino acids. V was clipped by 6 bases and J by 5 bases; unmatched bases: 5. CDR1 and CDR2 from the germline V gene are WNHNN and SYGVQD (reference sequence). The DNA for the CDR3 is TGCGCCAGCAGATCCGGGACAGGGGAAGATACGCAGTATTTT. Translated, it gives CASRSGTGEDTQYF.

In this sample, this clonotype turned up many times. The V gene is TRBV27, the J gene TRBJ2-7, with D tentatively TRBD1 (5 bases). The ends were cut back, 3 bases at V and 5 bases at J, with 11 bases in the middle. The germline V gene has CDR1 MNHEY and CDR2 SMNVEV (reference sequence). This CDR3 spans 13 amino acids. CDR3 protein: CASSFSRVDEQYF. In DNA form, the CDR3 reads TGTGCCAGCAGTTTTAGCAGGGTCGACGAGCAGTACTTC.

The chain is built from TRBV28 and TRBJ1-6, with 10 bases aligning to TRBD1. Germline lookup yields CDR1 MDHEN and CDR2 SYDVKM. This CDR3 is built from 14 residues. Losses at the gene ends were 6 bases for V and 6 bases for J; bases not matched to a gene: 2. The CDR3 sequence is CASRTGGGNSPLHF. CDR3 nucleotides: TGTGCCAGCAGGACAGGGGGCGGTAATTCACCCCTCCACTTT.

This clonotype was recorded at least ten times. CDR3 sequence: CSARVDRGPGELFF. CDR3 bases: TGCAGTGCTAGGGTTGACAGGGGGCCCGGGGAGCTGTTTTTT. This chain uses TRBV20-1 with TRBJ2-2; 10 nucleotides align to TRBD1. The V gene's germline CDR1 is DFQATT and CDR2 SNEGSKA (reference sequence). This CDR3 is 14 amino acids long. The J segment lost 6 bases and the V segment lost 3 bases, leaving 4 bases of the junction unmatched.

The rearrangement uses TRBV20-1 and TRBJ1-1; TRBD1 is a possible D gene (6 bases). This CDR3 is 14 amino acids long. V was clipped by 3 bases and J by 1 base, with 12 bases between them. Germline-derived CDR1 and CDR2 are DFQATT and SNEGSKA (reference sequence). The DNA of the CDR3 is TGCAGTGCTAGGGACAGAAGGTCGAACACTGAAGCTTTCTTT. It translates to CSARDRRSNTEAFF.

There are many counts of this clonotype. The CDR3 DNA is TGTGCCAGCAGCTTGGTTCGTTCGGGAGATACGCAGTATTTT. Its protein is CASSLVRSGDTQYF. This chain links TRBV5-5 with TRBJ2-3; D is ambiguous. Germline CDR1 and CDR2: SGHKS and YYEKEE (reference sequence). V lost 0 bases, J lost 5 bases, and 10 bases lay in between. This CDR3 contains 14 residues.

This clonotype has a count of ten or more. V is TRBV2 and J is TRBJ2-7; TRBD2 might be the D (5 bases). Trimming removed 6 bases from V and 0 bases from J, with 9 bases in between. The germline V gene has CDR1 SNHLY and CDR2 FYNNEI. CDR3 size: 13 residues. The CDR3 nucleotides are TGTGCCAGCAGGGATACTAGCTCCTACGAGCAGTACTTC. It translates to CASRDTSSYEQYF.

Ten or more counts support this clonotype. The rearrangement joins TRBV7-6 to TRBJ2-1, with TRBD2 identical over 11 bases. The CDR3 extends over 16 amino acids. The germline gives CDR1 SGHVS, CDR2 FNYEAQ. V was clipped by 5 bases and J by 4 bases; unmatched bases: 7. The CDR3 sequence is CASSRPGTSGYNEQFF. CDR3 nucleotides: TGTGCCAGCAGCCGACCCGGGACTAGCGGATACAATGAGCAGTTCTTC. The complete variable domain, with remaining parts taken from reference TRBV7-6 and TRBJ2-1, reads GAGVSQSPRYKVTKRGQDVALRCDPISGHVSLYWYRQALGQGPEFLTYFNYEAQQDKSGLPNDRFSAERPEGSISTLTIQRTEQRDSAMYRCASSRPGTSGYNEQFFGPGTRLTVL.

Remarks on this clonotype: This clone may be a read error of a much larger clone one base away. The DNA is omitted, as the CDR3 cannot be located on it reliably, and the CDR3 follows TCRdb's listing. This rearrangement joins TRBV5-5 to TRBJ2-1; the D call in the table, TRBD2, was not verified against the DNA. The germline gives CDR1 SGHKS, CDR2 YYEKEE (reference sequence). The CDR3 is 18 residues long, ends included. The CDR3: CASSVGLGTAGGYNEQSF.

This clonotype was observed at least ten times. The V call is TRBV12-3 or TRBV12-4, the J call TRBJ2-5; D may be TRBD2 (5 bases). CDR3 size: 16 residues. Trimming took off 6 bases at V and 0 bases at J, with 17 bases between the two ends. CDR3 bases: TGTGCCAGCAGCGCCCGGGGAGCCGAGTACCAAGAGACCCAGTACTTC. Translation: CASSARGAEYQETQYF.